These 3 T cell receptor beta chains share one sample of origin, sequenced in a study of T-cell reconstitution after alpha-beta-depleted transplantation in children (dated by TCRdb to the mid-2010s). The label giving this sample's treatment or condition can be read as: allogeneic hematopoietic cell transplantation with graft depleted of TCRalphabeta T cells and CD19 B cells. Receptor amplification or capture employed PCR. Data came from an Illumina HiSeq 2500. Molecular barcoding was employed in the preparation of TCR libraries, with unique molecular identifiers being used to normalize TCRbeta repertoire quantification. TCRdb took the public reads, trimmed them with fastp at Q25, ran MiXCR for clone calling and kept in-frame beta chains. One record per CDR3 amino acid sequence lists the most common genes and DNA. The table for this sample lists around 120,000 distinct CDR3 sequences; 20% to 25% of them were counted only once. Roughly a tenth of the sample belongs to the ten largest clones.

The material sequenced was PBMCs, mostly from graft donor cells, taken 180 days after TCRalphabeta/CD19-depleted stem cell transplant. The source is a male patient aged 2-9 years who had a stem cell transplant for chronic granulomatous disease, so the T cells may come from the graft donor.

Ten or more counts support this clonotype. The chain has TRBV20-1 and TRBJ2-7; either TRBD1 or TRBD2 may fit D (5 bases each). The CDR3 contains 9 residues. Germline-derived CDR1 and CDR2 are DFQATT and SNEGSKA (reference sequence). Trimming cost V 8 bases and J 12 bases, with 14 bases left between them. The CDR3 reads CSLGRQAYF. The CDR3 DNA reads TGCAGTTTGGGACGGCAAGCGTACTTC.

This clonotype was counted between two and nine times. The J gene is TRBJ2-5, the V gene TRBV20-1; TRBD2 matches at 7 bases. V was clipped by 3 bases and J by 2 bases; unmatched bases: 3. Germline V gene sequence: CDR1 DFQATT, CDR2 SNEGSKA (reference sequence). The CDR3 runs to 13 residues. The chain's CDR3 is CSASGGGQETQYF. In DNA form, the CDR3 reads TGCAGTGCTAGCGGCGGGGGACAAGAGACCCAGTACTTC.

This chain links TRBV27 with TRBJ2-1; 7 bases are shared with TRBD1. CDR1 is MNHEY and CDR2 is SMNVEV in the germline V gene (reference sequence). CDR3 length: 15 amino acids. V was clipped by 3 bases and J by 0 bases; unmatched bases: 2. This CDR3 is CASSFRDSSYNEQFF. For the CDR3, the DNA is TGTGCCAGCAGTTTCCGGGACAGCTCCTACAATGAGCAGTTCTTC.